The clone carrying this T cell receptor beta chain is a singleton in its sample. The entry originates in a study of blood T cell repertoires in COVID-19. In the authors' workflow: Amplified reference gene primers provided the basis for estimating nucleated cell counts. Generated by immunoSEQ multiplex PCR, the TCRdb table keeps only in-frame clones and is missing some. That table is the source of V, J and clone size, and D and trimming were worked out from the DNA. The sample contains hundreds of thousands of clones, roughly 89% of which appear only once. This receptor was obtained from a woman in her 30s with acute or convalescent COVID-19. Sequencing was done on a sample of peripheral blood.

CDR3 residues: CAWSLGTGSNEQFF. The CDR3 region has the DNA TGTGCCTGGAGCCTGGGGACAGGGAGCAATGAGCAGTTCTTC. The V gene is TRBV30, the J gene TRBJ2-1; TRBD1 matches at 9 bases. There are 14 residues in the CDR3. Germline V gene data show CDR1 as GTSNPN and CDR2 as SVGIG (reference sequence). Trimming cost V 3 bases and J 6 bases; bases outside gene matches: 6.